This T cell receptor beta chain was profiled in a study of blood T cell repertoires in COVID-19. Assay: immunoSEQ multiplex PCR; the TCRdb copy retains only in-frame clones and omits some. The repertoire includes around 260,000 clones, more than 85% of them detected once, and just over 2.5% sits in the top ten. Trimming removed 0 bases from V and 2 bases from J, with 13 bases in between. Germline V CDR1 and CDR2: LNHNV, YYDKDF (reference sequence). CDR3 length: 16 residues. Enrolled during active infection, Seattle patients were then followed longitudinally. The sequenced sample consisted of peripheral blood. The receptor comes from a person in their late teens or twenties with COVID-19, enrolled during active disease. The rearrangement joins TRBV15 to TRBJ1-2, with a weak D call TRBD1 (5 bases). The CDR3 sequence: CATSRDPGGANYGYTF. CDR3 nucleotide sequence: TGTGCCACCAGCAGAGACCCAGGAGGGGCGAACTATGGCTACACCTTC.